This TCR beta chain was captured by sequencing in a study of prognosis after radiotherapy for stage I lung cancer. Regarding the study as a whole: The study left the tumor specificity of the expanded TCR clones undetermined. Post-therapy Shannon entropy was lower in patients developing distant metastases following stereotactic body radiation therapy.

CDR1 is SGHNT and CDR2 is YYREEE in the germline V gene (reference sequence). The CDR3 covers 15 residues. Trimming pared 4 bases from V and 0 bases from J, leaving 13 bases between. It was by two-round multiplex PCR that TCR beta CDR3 was amplified from genomic DNA. First-round PCR employed TRBV- and TRBJ-specific primers for each gene. MiXCR, applied by TCRdb to the multiplex PCR reads, yields one record per CDR3 protein. In the table there are about 36,000 distinct CDR3 sequences, approximately 32% of which are singletons. This clonotype was detected only a few times. Its antigen remains unknown. The sequenced sample was PBMCs, obtained before or after stereotactic body radiation therapy (not recorded which). This TCR came from a donor over 45 with non-small cell lung cancer. The V gene is TRBV5-4, the J gene TRBJ1-1; weak D call: TRBD1 (5 bases). CDR3 bases: TGTGCCAGCAGCGGGGGGAGCACCTTGAACACTGAAGCTTTCTTT. This encodes CASSGGSTLNTEAFF.